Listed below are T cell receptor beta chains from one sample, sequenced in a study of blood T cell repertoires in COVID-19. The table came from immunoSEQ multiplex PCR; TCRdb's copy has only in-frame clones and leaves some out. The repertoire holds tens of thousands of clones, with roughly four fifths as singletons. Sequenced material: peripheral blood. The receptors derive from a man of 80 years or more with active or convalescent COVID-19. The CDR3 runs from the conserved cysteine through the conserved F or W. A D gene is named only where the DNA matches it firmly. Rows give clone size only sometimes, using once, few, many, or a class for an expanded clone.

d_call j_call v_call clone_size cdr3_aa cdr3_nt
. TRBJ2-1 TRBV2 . CAINGQGDTYEQFF TGTGCCATAAACGGGCAGGGTGATACCTATGAGCAGTTCTTC
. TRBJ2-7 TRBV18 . CASSPVSLYEQYF TGTGCCAGCTCACCCGTCTCCCTCTACGAGCAGTACTTC
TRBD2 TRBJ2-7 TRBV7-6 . CASSSNREAFYEQYF TGTGCCAGCAGCTCGAACCGGGAGGCTTTCTACGAGCAGTACTTC
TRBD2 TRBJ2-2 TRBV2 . CASSDWGLAGGANTGELFF TGTGCCAGCAGTGACTGGGGGCTAGCGGGAGGGGCGAACACCGGGGAGCTGTTTTTT
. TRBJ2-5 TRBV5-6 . CASSTTGQETQYF TGTGCCAGCAGCACAACAGGGCAAGAGACCCAGTACTTC
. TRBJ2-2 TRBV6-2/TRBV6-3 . CASSKPGQRTPGELFF TGTGCCAGCAGTAAACCGGGACAAAGAACACCCGGGGAGCTGTTTTTT
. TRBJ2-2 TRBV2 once CASRDRGGDGELFF TGTGCCAGCAGAGACAGGGGAGGGGACGGGGAGCTGTTTTTT
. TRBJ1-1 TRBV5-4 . CASSPVGGLMNTEAFF TGTGCCAGCAGCCCTGTGGGGGGGCTTATGAACACTGAAGCTTTCTTT
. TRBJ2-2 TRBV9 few CASSVEQGSNTGELFF TGTGCCAGCAGCGTAGAACAGGGATCTAACACCGGGGAGCTGTTTTTT
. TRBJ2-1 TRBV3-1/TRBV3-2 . CASSLQDNEQFF TGTGCCAGCAGCCTACAGGATAATGAGCAGTTCTTC
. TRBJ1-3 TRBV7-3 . CASSLQGSGNTIYF TGTGCCAGCAGCTTACAGGGTTCTGGAAACACCATATATTTT
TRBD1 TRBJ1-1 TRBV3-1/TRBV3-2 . CASSRRTGTTEAFF TGTGCCAGCAGCCGTAGGACAGGGACCACTGAAGCTTTCTTT
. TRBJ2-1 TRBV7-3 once CASSLESYANEQFF TGTGCCAGCAGCTTAGAGAGTTATGCCAATGAGCAGTTCTTC
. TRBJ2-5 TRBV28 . CASSFDRPQETQYF TGTGCCAGCAGTTTTGACAGACCCCAAGAGACCCAGTACTTC
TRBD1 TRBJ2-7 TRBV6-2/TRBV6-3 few CASSWDSSYEQYF TGTGCCAGCAGCTGGGACAGTTCCTACGAGCAGTACTTC
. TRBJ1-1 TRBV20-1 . CSASQMYTEAFF TGCAGTGCTAGTCAAATGTACACTGAAGCTTTCTTT
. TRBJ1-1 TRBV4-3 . CASSQQIDTEAFF TGCGCCAGCAGCCAACAAATTGACACTGAAGCTTTCTTT
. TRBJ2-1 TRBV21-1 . CASSKGRPRTGGDHEQFF TGTGCCAGCAGCAAAGGGAGACCTCGTACGGGGGGGGACCATGAGCAGTTCTTC
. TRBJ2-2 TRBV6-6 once CASTRDSTGELFF TGTGCCAGCACCCGGGATTCGACCGGGGAGCTGTTTTTT
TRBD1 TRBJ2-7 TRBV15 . CATSRPDRAYYEQYF TGTGCCACCAGCAGACCCGACAGGGCCTACTACGAGCAGTACTTC
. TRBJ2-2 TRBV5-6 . CASSWRDSGTGELFF TGTGCCAGCAGCTGGAGGGACAGTGGCACCGGGGAGCTGTTTTTT
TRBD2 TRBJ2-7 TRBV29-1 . CSVEDRSGLAGGAYEQYF TGCAGCGTTGAAGATCGTAGTGGCCTAGCGGGAGGCGCCTACGAGCAGTACTTC
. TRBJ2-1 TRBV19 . CASSETPTERSEQFF TGTGCCAGTAGTGAAACGCCCACCGAACGGAGTGAGCAGTTCTTC
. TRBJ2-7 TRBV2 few CASSPLYEQYF TGTGCCAGCAGTCCACTCTACGAGCAGTACTTC